The TCR beta chain under discussion was sequenced for a study of blood T cell repertoires in COVID-19. At the level of the study: Some COVID-19 samples were acute and others convalescent; all came from the United States, Italy and Spain.

Clones were read by immunoSEQ multiplex PCR, and TCRdb kept only the in-frame ones, dropping some. This sample has tens of thousands of clones, with more than 80% found just once. The CDR3 has 12 residues. The germline CDR1 and CDR2 sequences are MNHEY and SMNVEV (reference sequence). V gave up 6 bases and J gave up 2 bases, with 6 bases separating them. This clone was detected once. The V call is TRBV27, the J call TRBJ2-3; the D is unclear. The receptor comes from a man aged 60 to 75 with acute or convalescent COVID-19. Sequenced input: peripheral blood. CDR3 loop: CASRFNTDTQYF. The CDR3 DNA sequence: TGTGCCAGCAGGTTTAACACAGATACGCAGTATTTT.